A single T cell receptor beta chain is shown here with its context. Its antigen is undetermined. This entry is derived from a study of CD8 T cells in ankylosing spondylitis. Study-level points and caveats: Blood of patients with ankylosing spondylitis appeared to be characterized by a TCR beta motif of fewer than 10 highly homologous variants.

Each CDR3 protein gets one entry after TCRdb re-called the 5' RACE reads with MiXCR. The sample consists of roughly 700,000 distinct CDR3 sequences, roughly 20% of them appearing once. Per germline, CDR1 DFQATT and CDR2 SNEGSKA (reference sequence). V lost 3 bases and J lost 5, with 16 bases in between. The length of the CDR3 is 14 residues. This clonotype originated in a male donor with ankylosing spondylitis. This chain uses TRBV20-1 with TRBJ2-5, with D perhaps matching TRBD1 (6 bases). The sequencing input was blood, either unsorted or a sorted T cell fraction (not recorded which). CDR3 sequence: CSASSPGARETQYF. The CDR3 nucleotides read TGCAGTGCTAGCAGCCCAGGGGCCAGGGAGACCCAGTACTTC.